These 6 T cell receptor beta chains were all obtained from the same sample, sequenced in a study of T-cell memory formation after mild COVID-19. TCRdb re-called the 5' RACE reads through MiXCR, storing one row per CDR3 protein. The repertoire holds approximately 400,000 distinct CDR3 sequences, with roughly 18% as singletons. The material sequenced was PBMCs or a T cell subset sorted from them (not recorded which). Source of these receptors: a young man who had mild COVID-19 (a few samples of this study predate the infection). Cell type and time point are not known.

The genes are TRBV7-8 and TRBJ1-5; D remains ambiguous. The CDR3 runs to 16 residues. Germline V CDR1 and CDR2: SGHVS, FQNEAQ. V was trimmed by 5 bases and J by 0 bases, leaving 14 bases between them. In DNA form, the CDR3 reads TGTGCCAGCAGCCCATACGCGGTAAATAGCAATCAGCCCCAGCATTTT. It encodes CASSPYAVNSNQPQHF.

The chain is built from TRBV7-9 and TRBJ2-3; no definite D call. The CDR3 has 13 amino acids. Germline V CDR1 and CDR2: SEHNR, FQNEAQ (reference sequence). Trimming shortened V by 7 bases and J by 0 bases, and 8 bases separated the two germline ends. CDR3 DNA: TGTGCCAGCACCCAGGACAGCACAGATACGCAGTATTTT. It translates to CASTQDSTDTQYF. Looking up the rest from reference TRBV7-9 and TRBJ2-3 gives the full variable domain: DTGVSQNPRHKITKRGQNVTFRCDPISEHNRLYWYRQTLGQGPEFLTYFQNEAQLEKSRLLSDRFSAERPKGSFSTLEIQRTEQGDSAMYLCASTQDSTDTQYFGPGTRLTVL.

This clonotype has more than one count but fewer than ten. The V call is TRBV7-2, the J call TRBJ2-2; D remains ambiguous. Deletions cut 2 bases from V and 0 bases from J, with 10 bases between. This CDR3 is built from 16 residues. The germline gives CDR1 SGHTA, CDR2 FQGNSA. CDR3 nucleotides: TGTGCCAGCAGCTTAACGGGCAGTTCGAACACCGGGGAGCTGTTTTTT. Translating gives CASSLTGSSNTGELFF.

This sequence joins TRBV5-1 and TRBJ2-3; 12 nucleotides line up with TRBD2. V shed 4 bases, J shed 4 bases, and the junction held 4 bases outside the gene matches. Germline V gives CDR1 SGHRS, CDR2 YFSETQ. This CDR3 region has 15 residues. This CDR3 reads CASSPSGGDADTQYF. CDR3 bases: TGCGCCAGCAGCCCTAGCGGGGGGGATGCAGATACGCAGTATTTT. Full variable domain (missing parts from reference TRBV5-1 and TRBJ2-3): KAGVTQTPRYLIKTRGQQVTLSCSPISGHRSVSWYQQTPGQGLQFLFEYFSETQRNKGNFPGRFSGRQFSNSRSEMNVSTLELGDSALYLCASSPSGGDADTQYFGPGTRLTVL.

This clonotype was seen ten or more times. The chain has TRBV20-1 and TRBJ1-5; TRBD1 agrees at 12 bases. Per germline, CDR1 DFQATT and CDR2 SNEGSKA (reference sequence). Trimming cost V 1 base and J 7 bases; bases outside gene matches: 8. This CDR3 comprises 16 residues. CDR3 in DNA: TGCAGTGCTAGAGCTTCGGGACAGGGGGCGGGCCAGCCCCAGCATTTT. It is translated as CSARASGQGAGQPQHF.

CDR3 region: CSARDLRGGQLNTEAFF. CDR3 DNA: TGCAGTGCTAGAGATCTTCGGGGGGGACAGTTGAACACTGAAGCTTTCTTT. The genes are TRBV20-1 and TRBJ1-1, with 7 bases fitting TRBD1. The ends lost 0 bases at V and 0 bases at J; junction bases unmatched: 10. The germline V gene has CDR1 DFQATT and CDR2 SNEGSKA (reference sequence). This CDR3 region has 17 residues.